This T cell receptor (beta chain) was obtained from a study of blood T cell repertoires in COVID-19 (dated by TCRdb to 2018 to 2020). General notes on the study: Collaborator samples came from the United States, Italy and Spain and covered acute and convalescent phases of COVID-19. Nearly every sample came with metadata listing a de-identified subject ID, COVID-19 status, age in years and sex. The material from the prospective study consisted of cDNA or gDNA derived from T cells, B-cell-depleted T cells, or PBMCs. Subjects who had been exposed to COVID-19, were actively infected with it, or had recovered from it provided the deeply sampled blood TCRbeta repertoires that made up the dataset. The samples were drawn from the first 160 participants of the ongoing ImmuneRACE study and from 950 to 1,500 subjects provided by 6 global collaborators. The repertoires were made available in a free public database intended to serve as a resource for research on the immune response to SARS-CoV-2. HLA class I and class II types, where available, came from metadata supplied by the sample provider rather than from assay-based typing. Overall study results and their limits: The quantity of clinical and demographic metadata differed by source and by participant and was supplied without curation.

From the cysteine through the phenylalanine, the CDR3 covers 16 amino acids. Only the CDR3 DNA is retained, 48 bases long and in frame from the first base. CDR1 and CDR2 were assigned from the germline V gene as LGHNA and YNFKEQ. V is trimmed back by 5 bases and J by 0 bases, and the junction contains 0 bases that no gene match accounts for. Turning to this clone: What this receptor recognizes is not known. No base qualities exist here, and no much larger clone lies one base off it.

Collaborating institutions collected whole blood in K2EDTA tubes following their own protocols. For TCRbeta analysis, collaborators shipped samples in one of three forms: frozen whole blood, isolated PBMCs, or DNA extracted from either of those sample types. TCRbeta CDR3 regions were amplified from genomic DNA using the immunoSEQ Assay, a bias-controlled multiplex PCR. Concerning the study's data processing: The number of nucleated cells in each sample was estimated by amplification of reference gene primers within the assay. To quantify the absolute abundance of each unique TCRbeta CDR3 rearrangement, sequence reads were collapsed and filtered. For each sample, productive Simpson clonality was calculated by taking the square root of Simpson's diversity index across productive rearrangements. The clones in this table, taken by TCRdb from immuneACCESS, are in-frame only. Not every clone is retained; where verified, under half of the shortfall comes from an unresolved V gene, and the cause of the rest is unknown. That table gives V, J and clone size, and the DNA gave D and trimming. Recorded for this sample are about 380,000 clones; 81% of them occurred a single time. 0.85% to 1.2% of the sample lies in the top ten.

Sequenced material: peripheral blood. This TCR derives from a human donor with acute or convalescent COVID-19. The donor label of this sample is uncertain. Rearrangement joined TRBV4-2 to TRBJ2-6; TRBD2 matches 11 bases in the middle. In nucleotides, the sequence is TGTGCCAGCAGCGGACTAGCGGGCTCTGGGGCCAACGTCCTGACTTTC. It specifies CASSGLAGSGANVLTF.